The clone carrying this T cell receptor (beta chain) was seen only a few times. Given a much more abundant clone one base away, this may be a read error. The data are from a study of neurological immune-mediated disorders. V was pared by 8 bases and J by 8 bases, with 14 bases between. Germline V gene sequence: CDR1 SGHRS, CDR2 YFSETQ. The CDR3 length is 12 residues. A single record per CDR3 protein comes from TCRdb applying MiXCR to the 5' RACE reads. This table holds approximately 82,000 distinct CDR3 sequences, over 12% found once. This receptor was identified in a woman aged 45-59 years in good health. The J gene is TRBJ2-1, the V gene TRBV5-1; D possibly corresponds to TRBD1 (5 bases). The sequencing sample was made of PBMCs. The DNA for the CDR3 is TGCGCCAGTAGGACATGGTGGGATGAGCAGTTCTTC. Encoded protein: CASRTWWDEQFF.